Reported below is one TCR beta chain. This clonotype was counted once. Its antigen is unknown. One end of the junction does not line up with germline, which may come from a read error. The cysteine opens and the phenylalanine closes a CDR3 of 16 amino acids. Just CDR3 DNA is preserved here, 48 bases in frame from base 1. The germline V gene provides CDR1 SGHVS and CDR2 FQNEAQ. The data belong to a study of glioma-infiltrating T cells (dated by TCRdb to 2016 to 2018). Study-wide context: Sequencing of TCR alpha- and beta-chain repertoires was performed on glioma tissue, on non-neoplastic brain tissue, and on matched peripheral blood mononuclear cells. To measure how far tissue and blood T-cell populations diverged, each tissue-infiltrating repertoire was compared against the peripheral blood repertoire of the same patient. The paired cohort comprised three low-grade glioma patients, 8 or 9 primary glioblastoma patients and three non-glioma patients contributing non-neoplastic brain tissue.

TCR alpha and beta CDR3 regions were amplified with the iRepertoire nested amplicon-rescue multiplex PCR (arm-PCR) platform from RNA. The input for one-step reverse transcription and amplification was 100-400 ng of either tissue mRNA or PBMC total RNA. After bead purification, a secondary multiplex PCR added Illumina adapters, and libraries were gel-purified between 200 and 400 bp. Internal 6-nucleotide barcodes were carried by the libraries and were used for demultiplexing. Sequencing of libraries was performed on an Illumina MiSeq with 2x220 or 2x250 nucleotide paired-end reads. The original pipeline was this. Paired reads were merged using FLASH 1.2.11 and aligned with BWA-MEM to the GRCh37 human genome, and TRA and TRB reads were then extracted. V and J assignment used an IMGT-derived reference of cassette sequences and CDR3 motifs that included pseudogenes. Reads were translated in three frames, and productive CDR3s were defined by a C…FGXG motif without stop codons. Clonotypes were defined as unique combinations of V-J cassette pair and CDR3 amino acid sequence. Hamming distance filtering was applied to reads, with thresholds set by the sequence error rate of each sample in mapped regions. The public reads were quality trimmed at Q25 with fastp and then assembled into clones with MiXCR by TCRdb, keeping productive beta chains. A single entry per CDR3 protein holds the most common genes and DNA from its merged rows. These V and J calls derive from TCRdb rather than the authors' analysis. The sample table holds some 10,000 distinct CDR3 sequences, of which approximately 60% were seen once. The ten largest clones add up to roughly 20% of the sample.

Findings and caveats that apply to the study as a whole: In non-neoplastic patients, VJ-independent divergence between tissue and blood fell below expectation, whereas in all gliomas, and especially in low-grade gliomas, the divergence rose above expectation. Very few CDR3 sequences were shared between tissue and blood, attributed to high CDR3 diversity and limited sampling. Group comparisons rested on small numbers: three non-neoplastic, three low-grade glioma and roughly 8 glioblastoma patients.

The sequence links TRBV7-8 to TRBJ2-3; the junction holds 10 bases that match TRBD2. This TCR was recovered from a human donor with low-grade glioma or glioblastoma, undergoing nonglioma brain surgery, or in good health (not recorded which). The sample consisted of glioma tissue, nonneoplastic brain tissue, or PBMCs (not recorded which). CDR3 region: CASSFHTSGNTDTKYF. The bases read TGTGCCAGCAGTTTCCATACTAGCGGGAACACAGATACGAAGTATTTT.